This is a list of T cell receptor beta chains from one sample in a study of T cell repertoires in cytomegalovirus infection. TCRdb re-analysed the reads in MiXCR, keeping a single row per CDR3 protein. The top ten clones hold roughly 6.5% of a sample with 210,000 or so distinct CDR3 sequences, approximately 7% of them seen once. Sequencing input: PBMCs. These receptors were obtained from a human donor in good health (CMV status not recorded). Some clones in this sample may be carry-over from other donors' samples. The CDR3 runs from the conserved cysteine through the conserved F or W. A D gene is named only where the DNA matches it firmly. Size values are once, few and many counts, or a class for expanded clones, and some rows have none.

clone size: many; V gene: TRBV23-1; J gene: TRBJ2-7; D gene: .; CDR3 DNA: TGCGCCAGCAGTCAATCAGGCGACGGACAGTCCTACGAGCAGTACTTC; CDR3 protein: CASSQSGDGQSYEQYF
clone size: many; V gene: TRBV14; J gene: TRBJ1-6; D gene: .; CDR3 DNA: TGTGCCAGCAGCCAAATACTCGGACGTTCGGATTCACCCCTCCACTTT; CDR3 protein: CASSQILGRSDSPLHF
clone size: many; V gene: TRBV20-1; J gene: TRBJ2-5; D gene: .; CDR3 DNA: TGCAGTGCTAGAGACACCCAAGAGACCCAGTACTTC; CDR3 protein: CSARDTQETQYF
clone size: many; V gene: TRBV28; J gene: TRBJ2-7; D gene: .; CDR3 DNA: TGTGCCAGCAGTTTAGACACCCCCTACGAGCAGTACTTC; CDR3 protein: CASSLDTPYEQYF
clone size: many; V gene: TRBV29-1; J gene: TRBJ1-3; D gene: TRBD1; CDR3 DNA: TGCAGCGTCAAAACAGGGGGTGGAAACACCATATATTTT; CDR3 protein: CSVKTGGGNTIYF
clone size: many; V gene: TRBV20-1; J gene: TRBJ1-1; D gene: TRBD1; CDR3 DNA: TGCAGTGCTAGAGACAGGACAGGGGACACTGAAGCTTTCTTT; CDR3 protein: CSARDRTGDTEAFF
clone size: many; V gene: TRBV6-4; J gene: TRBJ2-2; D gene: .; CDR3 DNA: TGTGCCAGCAGTGAGGAAGACACCGGGGAGCTGTTTTTT; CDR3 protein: CASSEEDTGELFF
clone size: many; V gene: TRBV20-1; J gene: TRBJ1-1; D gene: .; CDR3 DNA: TGCAGTGCTAGAGAGACAGCGAACACTGAAGCTTTCTTT; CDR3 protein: CSARETANTEAFF
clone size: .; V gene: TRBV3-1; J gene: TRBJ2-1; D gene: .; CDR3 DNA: TGTGCCAGCAGCCAGGCGGGGCTATACAATGAGCAGTTCTTC; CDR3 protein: CASSQAGLYNEQFF
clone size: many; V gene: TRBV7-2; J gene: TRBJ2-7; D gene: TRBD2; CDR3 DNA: TGTGCCAGCAGCACTCTAGCGGGGGGTGCCTACGAGCAGTACTTC; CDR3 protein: CASSTLAGGAYEQYF
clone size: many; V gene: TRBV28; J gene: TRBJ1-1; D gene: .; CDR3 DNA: TGTGCCAGCAGCCACAACATGAACACTGAAGCTTTCTTT; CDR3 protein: CASSHNMNTEAFF
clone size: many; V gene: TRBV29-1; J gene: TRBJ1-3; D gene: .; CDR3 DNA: TGCAGCGGGCGCTCTGGAAACACCATATATTTT; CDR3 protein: CSGRSGNTIYF
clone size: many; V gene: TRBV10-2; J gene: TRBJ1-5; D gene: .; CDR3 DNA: TGCGCCAGCAGTGAAGGGGGGGATCAGCCCCAGCATTTT; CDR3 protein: CASSEGGDQPQHF
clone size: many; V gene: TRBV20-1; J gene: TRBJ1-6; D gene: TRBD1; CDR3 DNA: TGCAGTGCTAGAACCGGGACAGGGGGTTCACCCCTCCACTTT; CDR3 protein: CSARTGTGGSPLHF
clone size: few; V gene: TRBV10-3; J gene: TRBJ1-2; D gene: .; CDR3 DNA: TGTGCCATCAGTGGACATGTAGCTAACTATGGCTACACCTTC; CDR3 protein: CAISGHVANYGYTF
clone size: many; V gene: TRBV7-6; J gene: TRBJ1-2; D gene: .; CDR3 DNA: TGTGCCAGCAGCTTAGCAGATTCAACCGCCAGGGGCTACACCTTC; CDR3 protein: CASSLADSTARGYTF
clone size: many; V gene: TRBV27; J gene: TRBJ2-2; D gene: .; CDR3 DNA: TGTGCCAGCAGTCAGCACGGGACTGACACCGGGGAGCTGTTTTTT; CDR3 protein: CASSQHGTDTGELFF
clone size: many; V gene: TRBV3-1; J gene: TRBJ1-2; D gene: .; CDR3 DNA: TGTGCCAGCAGCCAGGGGACATCCTATGGCTACACCTTC; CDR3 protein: CASSQGTSYGYTF
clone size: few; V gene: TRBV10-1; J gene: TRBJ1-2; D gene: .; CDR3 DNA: TGCGCCAGCAGCAAGGAGGTTGACTATGGCTACACCTTC; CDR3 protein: CASSKEVDYGYTF
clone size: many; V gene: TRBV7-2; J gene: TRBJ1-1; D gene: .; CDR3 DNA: TGTGCCAGCAGCCTCCTGCAGGGCAGGGCGAACACTGAAGCTTTCTTT; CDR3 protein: CASSLLQGRANTEAFF
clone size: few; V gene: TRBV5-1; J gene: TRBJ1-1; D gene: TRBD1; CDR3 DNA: TGCGCCAGCAGCTTGGCTTACAGGGGGCAATCGGACACTGAAGCTTTCTTT; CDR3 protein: CASSLAYRGQSDTEAFF
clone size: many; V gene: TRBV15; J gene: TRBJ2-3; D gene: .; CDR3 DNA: TGTGCCACCAGCAGAGCACCCCGTGGCGGAAGCACAGATACGCAGTATTTT; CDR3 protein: CATSRAPRGGSTDTQYF
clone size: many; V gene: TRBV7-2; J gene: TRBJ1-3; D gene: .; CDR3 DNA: TGTGCCAGCAGCTTCTCGATCGGGGATACAAACACCATATATTTT; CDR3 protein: CASSFSIGDTNTIYF
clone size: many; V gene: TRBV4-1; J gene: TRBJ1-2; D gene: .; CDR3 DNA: TGTGCCAGCAGCCAAGATCTCGAACAGAGCTATGGCTACACCTTC; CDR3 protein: CASSQDLEQSYGYTF
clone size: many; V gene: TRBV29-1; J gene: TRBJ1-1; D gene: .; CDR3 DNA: TGCAGCGTTGGGGGGGGAGGAGGACAGTGGAACACTGAAGCTTTCTTT; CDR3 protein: CSVGGGGGQWNTEAFF
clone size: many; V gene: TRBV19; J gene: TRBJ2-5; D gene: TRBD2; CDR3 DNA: TGTGCCAGTAGTACAAGGATTAAAGGGCGCCTGAATCTAGCGGGGGGCCAAGAGACCCAGTACTTC; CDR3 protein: CASSTRIKGRLNLAGGQETQYF
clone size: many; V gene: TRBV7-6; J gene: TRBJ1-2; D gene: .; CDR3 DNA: TGTGCCAGCAGCTTAGCGGAGGGGTTTGGCTATGGCTACACCTTC; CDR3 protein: CASSLAEGFGYGYTF
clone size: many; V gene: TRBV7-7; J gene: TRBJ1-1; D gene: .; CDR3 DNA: TGTGCCAGCAGTAAACAGGAGAACACTGAAGCTTTCTTT; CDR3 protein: CASSKQENTEAFF
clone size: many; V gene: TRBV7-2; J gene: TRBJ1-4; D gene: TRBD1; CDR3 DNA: TGTGCCAGCAGCTTCCACAGGGGTAATGAAAAACTGTTTTTT; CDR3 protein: CASSFHRGNEKLFF
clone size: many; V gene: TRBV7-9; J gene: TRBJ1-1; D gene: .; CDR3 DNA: TGTGCCAGCAGCTTAACCGTGTCTGAAGCTTTCTTT; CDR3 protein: CASSLTVSEAFF
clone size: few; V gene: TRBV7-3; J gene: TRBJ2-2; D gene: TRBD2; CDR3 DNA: TGTGCCAGCAGCCCCTCCAGCCGGGGGGGCGACACCGGGGAGCTGTTTTTT; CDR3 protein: CASSPSSRGGDTGELFF
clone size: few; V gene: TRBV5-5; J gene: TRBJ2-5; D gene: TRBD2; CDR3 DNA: TGTGCCAGCAGCTGGGGACAGGCGGGACTAGCGGGGACCCAAGAGACCCAGTACTTC; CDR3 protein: CASSWGQAGLAGTQETQYF
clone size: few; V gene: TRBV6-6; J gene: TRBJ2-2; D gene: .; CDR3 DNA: TGTGCCAGCAGTTACGGGTCAGGGGCAAACACCGGGGAGCTGTTTTTT; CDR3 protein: CASSYGSGANTGELFF
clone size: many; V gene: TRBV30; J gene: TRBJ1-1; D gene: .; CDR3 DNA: TGTGCCTGGAGTGTTAACACGGTGAACACTGAAGCTTTCTTT; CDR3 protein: CAWSVNTVNTEAFF
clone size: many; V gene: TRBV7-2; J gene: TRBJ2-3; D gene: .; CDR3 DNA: TGTGCCAGCAGCTTAAACTGGGACGGCGCAGATACGCAGTATTTT; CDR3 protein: CASSLNWDGADTQYF